A selection of T cell receptor beta chains follows, all from one sample in a study of T cell responses to AZD1222 COVID-19 vaccine. Here immunoSEQ multiplex PCR was the method, and the copy in TCRdb shows in-frame clones only, minus some. The top ten hold 1.7% of the sample, which has approximately 210,000 clones, 94% seen once. The material was peripheral blood, obtained 28 days after the second dose of the MenACWY control vaccine. The receptors were gathered from an adult who received the MenACWY meningococcal vaccine as a control. Both conserved end residues are part of each CDR3. A D gene is named only where the DNA matches it firmly. The listing skips clone size in some rows; elsewhere it reads once, few, many or a size class.

size	J	D	V	CDR3	DNA
-	TRBJ2-1	-	TRBV7-9	CASSLNSANEQFF	TGTGCCAGCAGCTTGAATAGCGCGAATGAGCAGTTCTTC
-	TRBJ2-7	TRBD1	TRBV6-6	CASSVDRANEQYF	TGTGCCAGCAGCGTCGACAGGGCAAACGAGCAGTACTTC
once	TRBJ2-4	-	TRBV12-5	CASTQDSENIQYF	TGTGCTAGTACCCAGGACAGCGAAAACATTCAGTACTTC
-	TRBJ2-2	-	TRBV28	CATRVGANTGELFF	TGTGCCACCAGGGTTGGAGCTAACACCGGGGAGCTGTTTTTT
-	TRBJ1-1	-	TRBV6-5	CASSLTRNTEAFF	TGTGCCAGCAGTCTCACACGGAACACTGAAGCTTTCTTT
-	TRBJ1-2	TRBD1	TRBV3-1/TRBV3-2	CASSFQGVANYGYTF	TGTGCCAGCAGCTTTCAGGGGGTAGCTAACTATGGCTACACCTTC
-	TRBJ2-5	TRBD2	TRBV24-1	CATSDWVSGDRQTQYF	TGTGCCACCAGTGATTGGGTTAGCGGGGATCGCCAGACCCAGTACTTC
-	TRBJ1-6	-	TRBV3-1/TRBV3-2	CASSQGLGLSLHF	TGTGCCAGCAGCCAAGGTCTCGGCTTGAGCCTCCACTTT
-	TRBJ2-3	TRBD2	TRBV24-1	CATSDLTSGPFTDTQYF	TGTGCCACCAGTGATTTGACTAGCGGGCCCTTCACAGATACGCAGTATTTT
few	TRBJ1-1	-	TRBV7-9	CASSLKGFTEAFF	TGTGCCAGCAGCTTAAAAGGGTTCACTGAAGCTTTCTTT
-	TRBJ1-1	-	TRBV28	CASSLDTEAFF	TGTGCCAGCAGTTTAGACACTGAAGCTTTCTTT
-	TRBJ1-2	-	TRBV27	CASSLSAGWHGYTF	TGTGCCAGCAGTTTATCGGCAGGGTGGCATGGCTACACCTTC
-	TRBJ1-3	-	TRBV5-1	CASSLAGRGNTIYF	TGCGCCAGCAGCTTGGCAGGACGTGGAAACACCATATATTTT
-	TRBJ2-2	-	TRBV6-5	CASSWGTGELFF	TGTGCCAGCAGTTGGGGGACCGGGGAGCTGTTTTTT
-	TRBJ2-1	-	TRBV5-1	CASSREDEQFF	TGCGCCAGCAGCAGGGAGGATGAGCAGTTCTTC
once	TRBJ1-6	-	TRBV20-1	CSAREGVLQAF	TGCAGTGCTAGAGAAGGGGTACTTCAGGCGTTT
-	TRBJ2-1	TRBD2	TRBV3-1/TRBV3-2	CASSLSFAGGRISSYNEQFF	TGTGCCAGCAGCCTATCTTTTGCGGGGGGTCGTATTAGCTCCTACAATGAGCAGTTCTTC
-	TRBJ2-7	TRBD1	TRBV6-5	CASRDRDEQYF	TGTGCCAGCAGAGACAGGGACGAGCAGTACTTC
-	TRBJ1-2	TRBD1	TRBV6-5	CASSYGTGLLYGYTF	TGTGCCAGCAGTTACGGGACAGGTCTTCTTTATGGCTACACCTTC
-	TRBJ2-1	TRBD2	TRBV11-3	CASSLGLAGGYNEQFF	TGTGCCAGCAGCCTTGGACTAGCGGGAGGGTACAATGAGCAGTTCTTC
-	TRBJ1-1	TRBD1	TRBV5-1	CASSFGEGADTEAFF	TGCGCCAGCAGCTTTGGTGAGGGGGCGGACACTGAAGCTTTCTTT
-	TRBJ2-7	-	TRBV6-2/TRBV6-3	CASSSQGYEQYF	TGTGCCAGCAGTTCACAGGGCTACGAGCAGTACTTC
-	TRBJ2-5	TRBD1	TRBV28	CASSPRGGSQETQYF	TGTGCCAGCAGCCCCCGAGGGGGCTCGCAAGAGACCCAGTACTTC
-	TRBJ1-5	-	TRBV19	CASRTDRVDLRGNQPQHF	TGTGCCAGTAGAACTGACCGGGTCGACCTCAGGGGCAATCAGCCCCAGCATTTT
-	TRBJ2-1	TRBD2	TRBV29-1	CSVVGGGDGEQFF	TGCAGCGTTGTTGGCGGGGGGGACGGAGAGCAGTTCTTC
-	TRBJ1-1	-	TRBV5-1	CASSRRTDNTEAFF	TGCGCCAGCAGCCGACGAACAGACAACACTGAAGCTTTCTTT
-	TRBJ2-2	TRBD1	TRBV4-3	CASSQDQGVNTGELFF	TGCGCCAGCAGCCAAGATCAGGGGGTAAACACCGGGGAGCTGTTTTTT
few	TRBJ1-2	-	TRBV7-9	CASSQTGTDLNPNYGYTF	TGTGCCAGCAGCCAAACCGGGACGGATCTGAACCCTAACTATGGCTACACCTTC
-	TRBJ2-5	TRBD2	TRBV11-2	CASSLVRGDLIETQYF	TGTGCCAGCAGCTTAGTGCGGGGGGACTTAATTGAGACCCAGTACTTC
-	TRBJ2-1	TRBD2	TRBV27	CASTPRSRWSSGTGEQFF	TGTGCCAGCACCCCCAGGTCCCGGTGGTCTAGCGGGACGGGTGAGCAGTTCTTC
-	TRBJ1-2	-	TRBV18	CASSPPEQQYGHTF	TGTGCCAGCTCACCACCTGAACAGCAGTATGGCCACACCTTC
-	TRBJ1-5	-	TRBV6-1	CASSEMTESNQPQHF	TGTGCCAGCAGTGAAATGACAGAGAGCAATCAGCCCCAGCATTTT
-	TRBJ2-1	TRBD1	TRBV29-1	CSARQGKANNEQFF	TGCAGCGCCCGACAGGGTAAGGCGAACAATGAGCAGTTCTTC
once	TRBJ1-2	-	TRBV28	CASSPAGAGRKNGYTF	TGTGCCAGCAGTCCGGCGGGGGCAGGGAGGAAGAATGGCTACACCTTC
-	TRBJ2-7	TRBD1	TRBV7-2	CASQGTGAYEQYF	TGTGCCAGCCAGGGGACAGGGGCCTACGAGCAGTACTTC
-	TRBJ2-7	-	TRBV7-9	CASSYTDLQNYEQYF	TGTGCCAGCAGTTATACCGACCTCCAGAATTACGAGCAGTACTTC
-	TRBJ1-1	TRBD1	TRBV5-1	CASSTRTGGDTEAFF	TGCGCCAGCAGCACCAGGACAGGGGGGGACACTGAAGCTTTCTTT
-	TRBJ2-1	-	TRBV6-2/TRBV6-3	CASSYSKRYNEQFF	TGTGCCAGCAGTTACTCGAAGAGATACAATGAGCAGTTCTTC
-	TRBJ2-7	-	TRBV5-4	CASSLAGRVSDEQYF	TGTGCCAGCAGCTTGGCCGGCAGGGTCTCCGACGAGCAGTACTTC
-	TRBJ1-4	-	TRBV15	CATSRDMREKLFF	TGTGCCACCAGCAGAGATATGAGGGAAAAACTGTTTTTT
-	TRBJ1-2	-	TRBV7-2	CASSYDRQLGYTF	TGTGCCAGCAGCTACGACAGACAGCTTGGCTACACCTTC
-	TRBJ1-1	-	TRBV7-2	CASSLDGQNTEAFF	TGTGCCAGCAGCTTAGACGGACAGAACACTGAAGCTTTCTTT
-	TRBJ1-1	-	TRBV5-1	CASSLSGKGNTEAFF	TGCGCCAGCAGCTTGTCAGGGAAGGGGAACACTGAAGCTTTCTTT
-	TRBJ2-5	-	TRBV29-1	CSVVQGLETQYF	TGCAGCGTTGTGCAGGGACTGGAGACCCAGTACTTC
-	TRBJ2-5	TRBD2	TRBV2	CASRGASGSGETQYF	TGTGCCAGCAGGGGGGCTAGCGGGAGTGGAGAGACCCAGTACTTC
-	TRBJ1-1	-	TRBV11-2	CASSSGEAGVTAFF	TGTGCCAGCAGTTCCGGAGAGGCAGGGGTTACGGCTTTCTTT
-	TRBJ1-2	-	TRBV29-1	CSVPYGHYGYTF	TGCAGCGTTCCGTACGGTCACTATGGCTACACCTTC
-	TRBJ1-5	-	TRBV5-6	CASTTLAGHSNQPQHF	TGTGCCAGCACCACCTTAGCCGGGCACAGCAATCAGCCCCAGCATTTT
-	TRBJ2-7	-	TRBV6-5	CASRPQVYEQYF	TGTGCCAGCAGGCCACAGGTCTACGAGCAGTACTTC
-	TRBJ2-1	TRBD2	TRBV12-3/TRBV12-4	CAASGEGNEQFF	TGTGCTGCTAGCGGGGAGGGGAATGAGCAGTTCTTC
-	TRBJ1-6	TRBD1	TRBV7-2	CASRAPGQGSPLHF	TGTGCCAGCAGGGCCCCGGGACAGGGTTCACCCCTCCACTTT
-	TRBJ2-7	-	TRBV21-1	CASSFREEQYF	TGTGCCAGCAGCTTTCGGGAAGAGCAGTACTTC
-	TRBJ2-5	-	TRBV7-9	CASSFGGRGILETQYF	TGTGCCAGCAGCTTTGGCGGGCGAGGGATCCTAGAGACCCAGTACTTC
-	TRBJ1-2	-	TRBV5-6	CASSLGLDGYTF	TGTGCCAGCAGCTTGGGACTGGATGGCTACACCTTC